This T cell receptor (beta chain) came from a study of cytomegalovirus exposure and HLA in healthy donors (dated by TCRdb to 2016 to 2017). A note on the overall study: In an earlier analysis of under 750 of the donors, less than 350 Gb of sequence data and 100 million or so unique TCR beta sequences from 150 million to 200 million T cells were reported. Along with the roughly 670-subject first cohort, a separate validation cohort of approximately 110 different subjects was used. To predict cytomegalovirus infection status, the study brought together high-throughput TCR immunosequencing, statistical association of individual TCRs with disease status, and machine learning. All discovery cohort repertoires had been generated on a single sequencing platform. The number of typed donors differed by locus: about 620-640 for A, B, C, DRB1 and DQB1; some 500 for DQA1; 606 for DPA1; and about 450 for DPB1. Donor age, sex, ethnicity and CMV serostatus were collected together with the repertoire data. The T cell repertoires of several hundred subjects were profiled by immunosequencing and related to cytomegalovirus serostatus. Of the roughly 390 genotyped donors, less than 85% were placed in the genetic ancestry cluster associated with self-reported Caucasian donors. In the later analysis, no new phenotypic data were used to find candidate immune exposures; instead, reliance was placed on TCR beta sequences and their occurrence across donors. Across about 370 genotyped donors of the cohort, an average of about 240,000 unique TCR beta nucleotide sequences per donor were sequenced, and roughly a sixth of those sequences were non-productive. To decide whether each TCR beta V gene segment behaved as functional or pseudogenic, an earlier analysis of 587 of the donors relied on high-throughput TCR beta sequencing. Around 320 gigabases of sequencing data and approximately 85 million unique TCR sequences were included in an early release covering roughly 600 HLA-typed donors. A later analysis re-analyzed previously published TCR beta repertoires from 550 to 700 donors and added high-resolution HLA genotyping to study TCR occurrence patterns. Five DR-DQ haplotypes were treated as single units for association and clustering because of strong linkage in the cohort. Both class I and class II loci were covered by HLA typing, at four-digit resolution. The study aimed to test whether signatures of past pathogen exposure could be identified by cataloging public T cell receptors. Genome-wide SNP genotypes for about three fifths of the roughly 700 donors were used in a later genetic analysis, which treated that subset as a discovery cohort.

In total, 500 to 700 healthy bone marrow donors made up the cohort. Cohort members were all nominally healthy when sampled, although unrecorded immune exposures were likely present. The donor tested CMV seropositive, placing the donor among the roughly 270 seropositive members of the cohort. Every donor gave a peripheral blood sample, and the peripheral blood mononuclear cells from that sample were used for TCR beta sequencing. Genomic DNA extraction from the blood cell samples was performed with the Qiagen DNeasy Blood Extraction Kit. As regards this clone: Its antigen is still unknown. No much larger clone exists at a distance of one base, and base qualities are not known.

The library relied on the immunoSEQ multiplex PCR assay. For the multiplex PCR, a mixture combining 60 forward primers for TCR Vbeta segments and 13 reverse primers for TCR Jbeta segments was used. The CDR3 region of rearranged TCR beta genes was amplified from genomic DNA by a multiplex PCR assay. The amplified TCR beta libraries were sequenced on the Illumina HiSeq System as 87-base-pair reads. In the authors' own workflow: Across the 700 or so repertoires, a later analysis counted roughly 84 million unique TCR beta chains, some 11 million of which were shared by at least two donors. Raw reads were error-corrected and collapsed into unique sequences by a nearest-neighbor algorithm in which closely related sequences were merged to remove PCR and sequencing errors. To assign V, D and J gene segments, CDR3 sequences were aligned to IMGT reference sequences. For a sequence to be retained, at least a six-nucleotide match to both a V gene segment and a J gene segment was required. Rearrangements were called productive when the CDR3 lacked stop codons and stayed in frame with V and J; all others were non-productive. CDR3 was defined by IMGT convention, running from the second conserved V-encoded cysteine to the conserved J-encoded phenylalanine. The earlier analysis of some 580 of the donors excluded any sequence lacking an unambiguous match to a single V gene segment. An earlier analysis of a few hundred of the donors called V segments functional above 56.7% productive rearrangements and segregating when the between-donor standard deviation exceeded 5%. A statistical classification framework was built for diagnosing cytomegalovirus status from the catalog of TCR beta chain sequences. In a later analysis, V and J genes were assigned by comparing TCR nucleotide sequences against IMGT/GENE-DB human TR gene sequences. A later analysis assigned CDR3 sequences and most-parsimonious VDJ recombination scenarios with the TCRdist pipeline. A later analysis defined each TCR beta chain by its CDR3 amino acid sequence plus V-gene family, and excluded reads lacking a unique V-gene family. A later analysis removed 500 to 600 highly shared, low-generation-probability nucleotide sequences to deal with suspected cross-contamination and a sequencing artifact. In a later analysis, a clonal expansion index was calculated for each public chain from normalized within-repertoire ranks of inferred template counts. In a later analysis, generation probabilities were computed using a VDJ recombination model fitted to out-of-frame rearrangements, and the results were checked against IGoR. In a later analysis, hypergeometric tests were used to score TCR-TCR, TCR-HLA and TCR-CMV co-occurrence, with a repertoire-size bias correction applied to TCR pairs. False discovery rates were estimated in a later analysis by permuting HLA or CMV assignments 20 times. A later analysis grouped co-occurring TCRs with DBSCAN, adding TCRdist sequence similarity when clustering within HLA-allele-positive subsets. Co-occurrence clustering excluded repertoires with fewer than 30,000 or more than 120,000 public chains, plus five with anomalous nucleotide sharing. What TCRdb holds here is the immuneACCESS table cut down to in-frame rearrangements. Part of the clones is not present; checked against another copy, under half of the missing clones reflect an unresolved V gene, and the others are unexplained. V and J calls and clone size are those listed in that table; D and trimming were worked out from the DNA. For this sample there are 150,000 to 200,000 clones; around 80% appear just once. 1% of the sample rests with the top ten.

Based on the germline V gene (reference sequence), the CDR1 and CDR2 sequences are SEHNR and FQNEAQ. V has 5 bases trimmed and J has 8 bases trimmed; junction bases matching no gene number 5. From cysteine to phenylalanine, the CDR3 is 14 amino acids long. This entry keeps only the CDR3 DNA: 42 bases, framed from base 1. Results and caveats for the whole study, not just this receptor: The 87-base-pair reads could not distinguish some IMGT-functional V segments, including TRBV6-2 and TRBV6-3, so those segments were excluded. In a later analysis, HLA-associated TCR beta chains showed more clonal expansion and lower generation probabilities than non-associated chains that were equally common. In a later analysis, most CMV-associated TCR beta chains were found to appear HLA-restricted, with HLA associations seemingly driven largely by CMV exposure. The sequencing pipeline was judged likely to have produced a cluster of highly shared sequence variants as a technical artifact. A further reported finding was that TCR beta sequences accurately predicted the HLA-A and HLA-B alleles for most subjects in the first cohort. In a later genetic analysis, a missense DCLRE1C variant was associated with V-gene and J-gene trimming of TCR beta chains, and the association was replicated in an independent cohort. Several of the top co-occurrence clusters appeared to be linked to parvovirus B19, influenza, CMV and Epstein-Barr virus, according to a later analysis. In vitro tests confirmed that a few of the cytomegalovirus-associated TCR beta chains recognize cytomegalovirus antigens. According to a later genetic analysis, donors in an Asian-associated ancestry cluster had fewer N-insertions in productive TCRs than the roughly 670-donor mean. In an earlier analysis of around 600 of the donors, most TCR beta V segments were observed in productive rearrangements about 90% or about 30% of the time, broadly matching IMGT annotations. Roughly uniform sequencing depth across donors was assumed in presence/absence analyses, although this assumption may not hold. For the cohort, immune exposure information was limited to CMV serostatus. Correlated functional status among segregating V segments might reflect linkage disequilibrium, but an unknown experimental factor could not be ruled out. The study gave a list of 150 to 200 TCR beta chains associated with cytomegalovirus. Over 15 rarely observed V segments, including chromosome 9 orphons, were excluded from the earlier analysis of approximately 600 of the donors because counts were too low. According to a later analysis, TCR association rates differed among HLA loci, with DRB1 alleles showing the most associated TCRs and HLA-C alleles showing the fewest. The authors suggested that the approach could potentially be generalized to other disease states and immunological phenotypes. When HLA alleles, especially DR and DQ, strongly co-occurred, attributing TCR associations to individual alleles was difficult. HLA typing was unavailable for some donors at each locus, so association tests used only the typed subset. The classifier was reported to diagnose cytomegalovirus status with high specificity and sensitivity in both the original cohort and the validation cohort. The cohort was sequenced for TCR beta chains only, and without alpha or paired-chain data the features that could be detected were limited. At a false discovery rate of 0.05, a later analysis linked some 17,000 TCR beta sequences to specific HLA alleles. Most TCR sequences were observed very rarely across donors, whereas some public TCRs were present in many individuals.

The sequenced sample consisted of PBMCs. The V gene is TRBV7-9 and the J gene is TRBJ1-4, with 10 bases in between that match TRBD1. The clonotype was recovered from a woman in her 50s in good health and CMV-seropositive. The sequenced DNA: TGTGCCAGCAGCACAGGGACAGGGGACGAAAAACTGTTTTTT. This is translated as CASSTGTGDEKLFF. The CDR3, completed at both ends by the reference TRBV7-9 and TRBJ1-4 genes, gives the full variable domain DTGVSQNPRHKITKRGQNVTFRCDPISEHNRLYWYRQTLGQGPEFLTYFQNEAQLEKSRLLSDRFSAERPKGSFSTLEIQRTEQGDSAMYLCASSTGTGDEKLFFGSGTQLSVL.